Given below is one T cell receptor (beta chain) in context. Germline values: CDR1 DFQATT, CDR2 SNEGSKA (reference sequence). V was pared by 0 bases and J by 0 bases, with 14 bases of the junction left unmatched. The CDR3 consists of 18 residues. With a J-beta primer mix and a sample-barcoded 5' primer, a second PCR ran about 6 to 11 cycles. Every cDNA molecule carried a tag from a template-switch adaptor bearing 12 random nucleotides. MiXCR, applied by TCRdb to the 5' RACE reads, yields one record per CDR3 protein. Found here are around 800,000 distinct CDR3 sequences, 46% of them singletons; the top ten hold around 18%. These data belong to a study of blood T cells in healthy people across ages.

The sample taken for sequencing was blood. J is TRBJ2-7 and V is TRBV20-1; 7 nucleotides align to TRBD2. The clonotype was recovered from a man at least 80 years old in good health. Written as DNA, the CDR3 is TGCAGTGCTAGAGATCGAAGACGGGACTATCTCTTCTCCTACGAGCAGTACTTC. It translates to CSARDRRRDYLFSYEQYF.